Listed here are 8 T cell receptor beta chains from one sample, sequenced in a study of T cells after yellow fever vaccination. TCRdb re-called the 5' RACE reads with MiXCR, one entry per CDR3 protein. The sample consists of a few hundred thousand distinct CDR3 sequences, 3.5% to 4.5% of them appearing once. Sequences were derived from PBMCs, sampled 5 days after the yellow fever booster vaccination. These receptors were obtained from a man between 18 and 35 years old who received the YFV17D yellow fever vaccine.

V is TRBV5-1 and J is TRBJ2-1; the D is unclear. With 2 bases removed from V and 6 bases from J, the gap between germline ends came to 12 bases. Germline V lookup: CDR1 SGHRS, CDR2 YFSETQ. The CDR3 contains 14 residues. CDR3 sequence: CASSFGLHSNEQFF. CDR3 nucleotides: TGCGCCAGCAGCTTTGGGCTACATAGCAATGAGCAGTTCTTC.

This clonotype was recorded many times. J is TRBJ1-1 and V is TRBV5-1, with 7 nucleotides matching TRBD1. V lost 4 bases, J lost 9 bases, and 9 bases stayed unmatched. CDR1 is SGHRS, CDR2 YFSETQ, per germline. This CDR3 region has 13 residues. The CDR3 coding sequence is TGCGCCAGCAGCAGCCGGGACAGCGGTAAAGCTTTCTTT. This translates into CASSSRDSGKAFF.

This sequence joins TRBV2 and TRBJ1-1, with D unresolved. Trimming removed 5 bases from V and 1 base from J, with 11 bases in between. The CDR3 has 14 residues. CDR1 and CDR2 (germline): SNHLY, FYNNEI. As DNA, the CDR3 is TGTGCCAGCAGTCCTAAGGCGGGGAACACTGAAGCTTTCTTT. It yields the protein CASSPKAGNTEAFF. Supplemented by reference TRBV2 and TRBJ1-1, the full variable domain reads EPEVTQTPSHQVTQMGQEVILRCVPISNHLYFYWYRQILGQKVEFLVSFYNNEISEKSEIFDDQFSVERPDGSNFTLKIRSTKLEDSAMYFCASSPKAGNTEAFFGQGTRLTVV.

This clonotype appeared a few times. The rearrangement uses TRBV12-3 or TRBV12-4 and TRBJ2-1, with D possibly TRBD1 on 5 matching bases. Trimming took off 5 bases at V and 5 bases at J, with 7 bases between the two ends. The CDR3 loop spans 12 amino acids. CDR3 DNA sequence: TGTGCCAGCAGTCAGGGCAACAATGAGCAGTTCTTC. It specifies CASSQGNNEQFF.

This sequence joins TRBV12-3 or TRBV12-4 and TRBJ2-1; D possibly corresponds to TRBD1 (5 bases). CDR3 length: 13 amino acids. The V and J ends lost 5 bases and 6 bases respectively, with 11 bases between them. CDR3 residues: CASSLGHSNEQFF. For the CDR3, the DNA is TGTGCCAGCAGTCTTGGACACTCCAATGAGCAGTTCTTC.

V is TRBV6-2 or TRBV6-3 and J is TRBJ2-5; no reliable D call. Trimming left V 3 bases short and J 5 bases short, with 10 bases between. Per the germline V gene, CDR1 is MNHEY and CDR2 is SVGEGT. The CDR3 contains 13 residues. CDR3 amino acids: CASSYGFGETQYF. The DNA for the CDR3 is TGTGCCAGCAGTTATGGGTTCGGGGAGACCCAGTACTTC.

This clonotype was observed a few times. The CDR3, as DNA: TGTGCCTGGAGTGTACTCTCAGGGGTGTATGGCTACACCTTC. Amino acid sequence: CAWSVLSGVYGYTF. The V and J genes are TRBV30 and TRBJ1-2, with D tentatively TRBD1 (6 bases). V lost 0 bases, J lost 5 bases, and 13 bases lay in between. Looked up from germline, CDR1 is GTSNPN and CDR2 is SVGIG (reference sequence). The CDR3 sequence is 14 residues long.

This sequence joins TRBV6-6 and TRBJ1-5, with D tentatively TRBD1 (5 bases). Trimming took 2 bases from V and 0 from J, leaving 11 bases between them. CDR3 length equals 16 residues. Germline V CDR1 and CDR2: MNHNY, SVGAGI (reference sequence). The CDR3 region is CASSYGAQDSNQPQHF. The DNA of the CDR3 is TGTGCCAGCAGTTACGGGGCTCAAGATAGCAATCAGCCCCAGCATTTT.